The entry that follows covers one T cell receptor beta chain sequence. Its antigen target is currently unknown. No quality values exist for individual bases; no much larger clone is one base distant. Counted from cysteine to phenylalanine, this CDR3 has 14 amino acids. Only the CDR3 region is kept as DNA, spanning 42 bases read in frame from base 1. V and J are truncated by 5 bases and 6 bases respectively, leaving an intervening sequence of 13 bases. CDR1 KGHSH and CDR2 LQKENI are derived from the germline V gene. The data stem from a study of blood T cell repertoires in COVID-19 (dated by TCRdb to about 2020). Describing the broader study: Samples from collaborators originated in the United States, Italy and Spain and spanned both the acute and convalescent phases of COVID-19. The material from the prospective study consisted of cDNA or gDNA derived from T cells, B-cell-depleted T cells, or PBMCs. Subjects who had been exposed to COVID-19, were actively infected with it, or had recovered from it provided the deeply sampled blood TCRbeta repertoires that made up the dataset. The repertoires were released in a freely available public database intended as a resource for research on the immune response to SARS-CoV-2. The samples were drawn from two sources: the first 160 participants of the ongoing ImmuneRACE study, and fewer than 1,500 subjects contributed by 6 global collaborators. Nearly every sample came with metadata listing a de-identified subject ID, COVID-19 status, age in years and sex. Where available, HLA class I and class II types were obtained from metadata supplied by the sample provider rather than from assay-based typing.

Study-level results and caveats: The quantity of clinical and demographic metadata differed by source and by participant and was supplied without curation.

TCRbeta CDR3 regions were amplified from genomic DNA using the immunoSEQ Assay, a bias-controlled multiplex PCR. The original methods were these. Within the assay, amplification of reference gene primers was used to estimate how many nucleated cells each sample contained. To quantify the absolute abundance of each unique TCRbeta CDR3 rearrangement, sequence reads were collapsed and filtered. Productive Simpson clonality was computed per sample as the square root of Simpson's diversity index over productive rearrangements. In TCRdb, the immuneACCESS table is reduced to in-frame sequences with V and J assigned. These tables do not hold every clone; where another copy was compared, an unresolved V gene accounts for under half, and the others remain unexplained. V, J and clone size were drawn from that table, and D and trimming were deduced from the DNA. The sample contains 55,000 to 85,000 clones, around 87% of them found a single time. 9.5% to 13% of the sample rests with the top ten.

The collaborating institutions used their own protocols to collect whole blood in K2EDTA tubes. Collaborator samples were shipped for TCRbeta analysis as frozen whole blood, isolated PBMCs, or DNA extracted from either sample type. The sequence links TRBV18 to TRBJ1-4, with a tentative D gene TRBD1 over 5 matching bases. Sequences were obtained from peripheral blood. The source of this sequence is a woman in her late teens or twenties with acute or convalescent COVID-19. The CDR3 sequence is CASSTNGQDEKLFF. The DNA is TGTGCCAGCTCAACAAACGGACAAGATGAAAAACTGTTTTTT.